This is a list of T cell receptor beta chains from one sample in a study of T cell responses to AZD1222 COVID-19 vaccine. TCRdb's copy holds only in-frame clones and misses some; the assay was immunoSEQ multiplex PCR. The sample lists under 300,000 clones, roughly 93% seen once, with 0.55% in the top ten. The source was peripheral blood, collected on day 0 of AZD1222 vaccination. The origin of the receptors is an adult in good health. The CDR3 runs from the conserved cysteine through the conserved F or W. Fields, in order: V gene, D gene, J gene, clone size, CDR3 protein, CDR3 DNA. D genes are given only for firm matches. Size tells how often a clone was seen (once, few, many) or the class of an expanded clone, and some rows leave it out.

TRBV29-1,TRBD1,TRBJ1-2,.,CSVEEGQGAGGYTF,TGCAGCGTTGAAGAGGGACAGGGGGCAGGTGGCTACACCTTC
TRBV7-2,TRBD2,TRBJ2-5,.,CASGRASETQYF,TGTGCCAGCGGGAGGGCCTCAGAGACCCAGTACTTC
TRBV11-1,.,TRBJ2-7,.,CASSSDPRGEQYF,TGTGCCAGCAGCTCGGACCCTCGGGGGGAGCAGTACTTC
TRBV9,.,TRBJ2-7,.,CASSVDWDTVSYEQYF,TGTGCCAGCAGCGTAGATTGGGATACAGTTTCCTACGAGCAGTACTTC
TRBV5-4,.,TRBJ2-5,.,CASSLSGGKETQYF,TGTGCCAGCAGCTTGTCAGGCGGGAAAGAGACCCAGTACTTC
TRBV7-9,.,TRBJ1-6,.,CASSFGGTDSPLHF,TGTGCCAGCAGCTTTGGAGGGACGGATTCACCCCTCCACTTT
TRBV18,.,TRBJ1-1,once,CASSRAAGSGNTEAFF,TGTGCCAGCTCCCGGGCGGCGGGGAGCGGGAACACTGAAGCTTTCTTT
TRBV28,.,TRBJ2-7,.,CASTGGGAQSYEQYF,TGTGCCAGCACCGGTGGGGGTGCCCAATCCTACGAGCAGTACTTC
TRBV4-2,TRBD2,TRBJ2-5,few,CASSRTSGSEETQYF,TGTGCCAGCAGCAGGACTAGCGGGAGCGAAGAGACCCAGTACTTC
TRBV5-8,TRBD1,TRBJ1-4,.,CASSFGQAGEKLFF,TGTGCCAGCAGCTTTGGACAGGCGGGAGAAAAACTGTTTTTT
TRBV19,.,TRBJ1-5,.,CASSLRGGDQPQHF,TGTGCCAGTAGTCTTCGGGGCGGGGATCAGCCCCAGCATTTT
TRBV19,TRBD2,TRBJ2-7,.,CASSLREGTYEQYF,TGTGCCAGTAGCCTTAGGGAGGGGACCTACGAGCAGTACTTC
TRBV19,.,TRBJ1-4,.,CASSIVGVGEKLFF,TGTGCCAGTAGTATTGTGGGAGTAGGTGAAAAACTGTTTTTT
TRBV10-3,.,TRBJ1-4,.,CAISESREKLFF,TGTGCCATCAGTGAGTCACGGGAAAAACTGTTTTTT
TRBV6-2/TRBV6-3,.,TRBJ1-5,once,CASSYRGDGDQPQHF,TGTGCCAGCAGTTACCGCGGGGACGGGGATCAGCCCCAGCATTTT
TRBV28,TRBD1,TRBJ2-2,.,CASSRTGGTGGELFF,TGTGCCAGCAGTCGGACAGGGGGCACCGGCGGGGAGCTGTTTTTT
TRBV2,.,TRBJ2-1,.,CASSVQAAEQFF,TGTGCCAGCAGTGTACAGGCAGCTGAGCAGTTCTTC
TRBV12-3/TRBV12-4,.,TRBJ1-1,.,CASSLTQNTEAFF,TGTGCCAGCAGCCTGACCCAGAACACTGAAGCTTTCTTT
TRBV5-1,.,TRBJ1-1,.,CARSVVMNTEAFF,TGCGCCAGAAGCGTCGTAATGAACACTGAAGCTTTCTTT
TRBV4-3,TRBD1,TRBJ2-1,.,CASSLDRSGEQFF,TGCGCCAGCAGCCTGGACAGGAGTGGTGAGCAGTTCTTC
TRBV6-5,TRBD1,TRBJ1-2,.,CASSYSGGQVTAF,TGTGCCAGCAGTTACTCGGGGGGACAGGTAACCGCCTTC
TRBV11-2,TRBD1,TRBJ2-7,once,CASSLRTGPSYEQYF,TGTGCCAGCAGCTTACGGACAGGGCCGTCCTACGAGCAGTACTTC
TRBV28,.,TRBJ1-1,.,CASSPPENTEAFF,TGTGCCAGCAGTCCCCCGGAGAACACTGAAGCTTTCTTT
TRBV4-1,TRBD2,TRBJ2-7,.,CASSQDRASGRLNEQYF,TGCGCCAGCAGCCAAGATCGGGCTAGCGGGAGGCTCAACGAGCAGTACTTC
TRBV6-6,TRBD1,TRBJ1-5,.,CASSYNDRAHQPQHF,TGTGCCAGCAGTTACAATGACAGGGCCCATCAGCCCCAGCATTTT
TRBV9,.,TRBJ1-2,.,CASSVARGSRYGYTF,TGTGCCAGCAGCGTAGCCCGGGGTAGTAGGTATGGCTACACCTTC
TRBV2,TRBD1,TRBJ2-7,.,CASSFGQGETYEQYF,TGTGCCAGCAGTTTTGGACAGGGGGAAACCTACGAGCAGTACTTC
TRBV27,.,TRBJ2-3,.,CASSSRLRGTDTQYF,TGTGCCAGCAGTTCTAGGTTGAGAGGCACAGATACGCAGTATTTT